The next 22 T cell receptor beta chains were all read from a single sample in a study of OX40 agonist ivuxolimab in advanced cancers. Using immunoSEQ multiplex PCR, the repertoire was profiled, and TCRdb retains in-frame clones only, with some absent. Altogether 10,000 to 15,000 clones are present, over 70% being singletons, with the ten largest covering around 27%. Sequenced here: CD4+ or CD8+ T cells sorted from blood, sampled in a trial of the OX40 agonist ivuxolimab. The receptors stem from an adult with an advanced solid tumor such as melanoma, head and neck, liver or kidney cancer.

This clone was counted between two and nine times. The chain uses TRBV5-4 and TRBJ1-3; the D is unclear. This CDR3 comprises 15 residues. Germline lookup yields CDR1 SGHNT and CDR2 YYREEE (reference sequence). The V gene lost 0 bases and the J gene lost 0 bases, with 7 bases spanning the gap. CDR3 amino acids: CASSLGRFSGNTIYF. In DNA form, the CDR3 reads TGTGCCAGCAGCTTGGGGCGGTTCTCTGGAAACACCATATATTTT.

V gene TRBV15 combines with J gene TRBJ2-1; TRBD1 matches at 11 bases. The CDR3 covers 15 residues. The V and J ends lost 5 bases and 4 bases, in that order; junction bases with no gene match: 4. CDR1 LNHNV and CDR2 YYDKDF come from the germline V gene (reference sequence). CDR3 region: CATSLGQGAYNEQFF. Written as DNA, the CDR3 is TGTGCCACCAGCCTCGGACAGGGGGCTTACAATGAGCAGTTCTTC. The variable domain in full, completed from reference TRBV15 and TRBJ2-1, reads DAMVIQNPRYQVTQFGKPVTLSCSQTLNHNVMYWYQQKSSQAPKLLFHYYDKDFNNEADTPDNFQSRRPNTSFCFLDIRSPGLGDTAMYLCATSLGQGAYNEQFFGPGTRLTVL.

The chain joins TRBV6-1 to TRBJ1-5; D gene unclear. With 7 bases removed from V and 1 base from J, the gap between germline ends came to 11 bases. Germline values: CDR1 MNHNS, CDR2 SASEGT. CDR3 size: 14 residues. The CDR3 sequence: CASNWGTSNQPQHF. For the CDR3, the DNA is TGTGCCAGCAATTGGGGTACCAGCAATCAGCCCCAGCATTTT.

In regard to this clone: The junction differs from germline at one of its ends, possibly a read error. The chain has TRBV4-3 and TRBJ2-4; the D is unclear. The CDR3 sequence is 15 residues long. Germline V gives CDR1 LGHNA, CDR2 YSLEER. CDR3 protein: CASSQDRLALSRRDF. DNA for the CDR3: TGCGCCAGCAGCCAAGATCGGTTGGCTTTGAGTCGAAGGGACTTC.

V gene TRBV6-5 combines with J gene TRBJ2-7, with 7 nucleotides matching TRBD1. V was pared by 4 bases and J by 2 bases, with 8 bases of the junction left unmatched. Germline-derived CDR1 and CDR2 are MNHEY and SVGAGI. The length of the CDR3 is 15 residues. The CDR3 here is CASSSSGTATYEQYF. The CDR3 DNA reads TGTGCCAGCAGTTCGTCCGGGACAGCCACCTACGAGCAGTACTTC.

As concerns this clone: Sequence at one end of the junction differs from germline and may be a read error. This sequence joins TRBV28 and TRBJ1-2; D is unresolved. CDR1 is MDHEN and CDR2 is SYDVKM in the germline V gene. The CDR3 sequence is 15 residues long. CDR3: CAISRWGAPNYGYTF. CDR3 coding DNA: TGTGCCATCAGTCGGTGGGGTGCCCCAAACTATGGCTACACCTTC.

The chain couples TRBV9 to TRBJ1-1; 8 bases fit TRBD1. V shed 2 bases and J 1 base; nucleotides not matched to a gene: 4. The CDR3 has 15 amino acids. Germline CDR1 and CDR2: SGDLS and YYNGEE. CDR3 bases: TGTGCCAGCAGCGTTTTACAGGGGGAGAACACTGAAGCTTTCTTT. Amino acids: CASSVLQGENTEAFF.

The chain is built from TRBV11-2 and TRBJ1-1; D may be TRBD1 (6 bases). The CDR3 length is 11 residues. Germline CDR1 reads SGHAT; CDR2 reads FQNNGV. Trimming shortened V by 10 bases and J by 7 bases, and 13 bases separated the two germline ends. CDR3 nucleotide sequence: TGTGCCACCTTGAGGGGGGATGAAGCTTTCTTT. Its translation: CATLRGDEAFF. The full variable domain, with the rest looked up from reference TRBV11-2 and TRBJ1-1, is EAGVAQSPRYKIIEKRQSVAFWCNPISGHATLYWYQQILGQGPKLLIQFQNNGVVDDSQLPKDRFSAERLKGVDSTLKIQPAKLEDSAVYLCATLRGDEAFFGQGTRLTVV.

This clone turned up a few times. This chain connects TRBV14 to TRBJ1-2; weak D call: TRBD1 (5 bases). The V end lost 0 bases, the J end lost 6 bases, and 14 bases lay between the germline ends. Germline loops: CDR1 SGHDN, CDR2 FVKESK. This CDR3 spans 15 amino acids. CDR3 bases: TGTGCCAGCAGCCAAGAAAGGTGGCAGGGTGATGGCTACACCTTC. Protein product: CASSQERWQGDGYTF.

The chain uses TRBV6-7 and TRBJ2-7, with 10 bases identical to TRBD1. TRBV6-7 is recorded as an ORF, its role being uncertain. J lost 0 bases, V lost 7 bases, and 6 bases had no gene match. The CDR3 runs 15 residues. The CDR3: CASTPRDRGSYEQYF. The CDR3 DNA follows: TGTGCCAGCACTCCCCGGGACAGGGGCTCCTACGAGCAGTACTTC.

The chain joins TRBV6-4 to TRBJ2-3, with a weak D call TRBD2 (5 bases). Per germline, CDR1 MRHNA and CDR2 SNTAGT. V lost 2 bases to trimming and J lost 6 bases, with 12 bases between them. The CDR3 has 14 residues. The chain's CDR3 is CASSDEPSRDTQYF. The CDR3 DNA reads as TGTGCCAGCAGTGACGAGCCTAGCAGGGATACGCAGTATTTT.

The V gene is TRBV6-5, the J gene TRBJ1-5; the D is unclear. V was pared by 0 bases and J by 0 bases, with 6 bases between. Germline CDR1 MNHEY, CDR2 SVGAGI. The CDR3 has 15 residues. The CDR3: CASSYSVTSNQPQHF. The CDR3 nucleotides read TGTGCCAGCAGTTACTCGGTTACTAGCAATCAGCCCCAGCATTTT.

The chain has TRBV28 and TRBJ2-7; 8 nucleotides match TRBD1. The CDR3 loop spans 16 amino acids. Losses at the gene ends were 4 bases for V and 6 bases for J; bases not matched to a gene: 14. Germline lookup yields CDR1 MDHEN and CDR2 SYDVKM. CDR3 nucleotides: TGTGCCAGCAGTTCGGAGAGAGGGCAGGGGGCAGTCGAGCAGTACTTC. This translates into CASSSERGQGAVEQYF.

The count of this clone is one. The V gene is TRBV7-9, the J gene TRBJ1-1; D perhaps matches TRBD1 (5 bases). CDR3 size: 13 residues. With 4 bases removed from V and 5 bases from J, the gap between germline ends came to 11 bases. CDR1 SEHNR and CDR2 FQNEAQ come from the germline V gene (reference sequence). CDR3: CASSSTVGTEAFF. DNA of the CDR3: TGTGCCAGCAGCTCGACAGTAGGAACTGAAGCTTTCTTT.

The chain is built from TRBV5-4 and TRBJ1-1; D call uncertain. The CDR3 totals 13 residues. Between the trimmed V and J ends, which lost 1 base and 1 base, there was a span of 5 bases. Per germline, CDR1 SGHNT and CDR2 YYREEE (reference sequence). The CDR3, as DNA: TGTGCCAGCAGCTTGTTCGGGAACACTGAAGCTTTCTTT. Amino acids: CASSLFGNTEAFF.

This clone was counted only a few times. The chain carries TRBV6-4 and TRBJ2-1, with 7 bases lining up with TRBD2. Trimming removed 2 bases from V and 9 bases from J; junction bases left unmatched: 7. The CDR3 is 14 amino acids. CDR1 is MRHNA, CDR2 SNTAGT, per germline. CDR3 nucleotides: TGTGCCAGCAGTGACACCCAGGGAGGGGCTGAGCAGTTCTTC. Encoded protein: CASSDTQGGAEQFF.

V is TRBV28 and J is TRBJ1-1; no clear D. This CDR3 is built from 13 residues. V dropped 5 bases and J dropped 5 bases, with 12 bases sitting between them. From germline, CDR1 is MDHEN and CDR2 SYDVKM. CDR3 sequence: CASSKRGKTEAFF. The CDR3 nucleotides are TGTGCCAGCAGTAAGAGAGGAAAAACTGAAGCTTTCTTT.

The chain employs TRBV7-2 and TRBJ2-7, with 11 nucleotides matching TRBD1. The V segment lost 4 bases and the J segment 5 bases; nucleotides outside the gene matches: 4. This CDR3 is built from 14 residues. In germline, CDR1 is SGHTA, CDR2 FQGNSA. CDR3 sequence: CASSYGQGANEQYF. CDR3 DNA: TGTGCCAGCAGCTACGGACAGGGGGCTAACGAGCAGTACTTC.

The chain employs TRBV29-1 and TRBJ1-2; TRBD1 might be the D (6 bases). The germline CDR1 and CDR2 sequences are SQVTM and ANQGSEA. This CDR3 spans 14 amino acids. V was cut by 1 base and J by 7 bases, with 16 bases left in between. The CDR3 loop is CSVEAWTDTLGYTF. CDR3 bases: TGCAGCGTTGAAGCCTGGACAGACACCCTTGGCTACACCTTC.

This sequence joins TRBV13 and TRBJ2-7; TRBD1 is a possible D gene (5 bases). The V gene's germline CDR1 is PRHDT and CDR2 FYEKMQ (reference sequence). The CDR3 covers 15 residues. Trimming pared 2 bases from V and 3 bases from J, leaving 14 bases between. The CDR3 nucleotides read TGTGCCAGCAGCTTATTGCAGGGTGGCCTCTACGAGCAGTACTTC. Its translation: CASSLLQGGLYEQYF.

There are a few counts of this clone. The chain recombines TRBV2 with TRBJ1-1; possibly TRBD1 for D (6 bases). V lost 11 bases to trimming and J lost 4 bases, with 17 bases between them. Germline V gives CDR1 SNHLY, CDR2 FYNNEI. The CDR3 contains 13 residues. CDR3 nucleotide sequence: TGTGCCTTCTGGTTCCTCAGGGGCACTGAAGCTTTCTTT. Protein product: CAFWFLRGTEAFF.

This clone was observed a single time. V gene TRBV28 combines with J gene TRBJ2-7; D assignment may be TRBD1 or TRBD2 (7 bases each). In germline, CDR1 is MDHEN, CDR2 SYDVKM. Trimming removed 3 bases from V and 7 bases from J, with 25 bases in between. CDR3 length: 17 amino acids. DNA for the CDR3: TGTGCCAGCAGTTTCGGCAGGGGGGCTAGCGGTACCCGAGAGCAGTACTTC. Amino acid sequence: CASSFGRGASGTREQYF.